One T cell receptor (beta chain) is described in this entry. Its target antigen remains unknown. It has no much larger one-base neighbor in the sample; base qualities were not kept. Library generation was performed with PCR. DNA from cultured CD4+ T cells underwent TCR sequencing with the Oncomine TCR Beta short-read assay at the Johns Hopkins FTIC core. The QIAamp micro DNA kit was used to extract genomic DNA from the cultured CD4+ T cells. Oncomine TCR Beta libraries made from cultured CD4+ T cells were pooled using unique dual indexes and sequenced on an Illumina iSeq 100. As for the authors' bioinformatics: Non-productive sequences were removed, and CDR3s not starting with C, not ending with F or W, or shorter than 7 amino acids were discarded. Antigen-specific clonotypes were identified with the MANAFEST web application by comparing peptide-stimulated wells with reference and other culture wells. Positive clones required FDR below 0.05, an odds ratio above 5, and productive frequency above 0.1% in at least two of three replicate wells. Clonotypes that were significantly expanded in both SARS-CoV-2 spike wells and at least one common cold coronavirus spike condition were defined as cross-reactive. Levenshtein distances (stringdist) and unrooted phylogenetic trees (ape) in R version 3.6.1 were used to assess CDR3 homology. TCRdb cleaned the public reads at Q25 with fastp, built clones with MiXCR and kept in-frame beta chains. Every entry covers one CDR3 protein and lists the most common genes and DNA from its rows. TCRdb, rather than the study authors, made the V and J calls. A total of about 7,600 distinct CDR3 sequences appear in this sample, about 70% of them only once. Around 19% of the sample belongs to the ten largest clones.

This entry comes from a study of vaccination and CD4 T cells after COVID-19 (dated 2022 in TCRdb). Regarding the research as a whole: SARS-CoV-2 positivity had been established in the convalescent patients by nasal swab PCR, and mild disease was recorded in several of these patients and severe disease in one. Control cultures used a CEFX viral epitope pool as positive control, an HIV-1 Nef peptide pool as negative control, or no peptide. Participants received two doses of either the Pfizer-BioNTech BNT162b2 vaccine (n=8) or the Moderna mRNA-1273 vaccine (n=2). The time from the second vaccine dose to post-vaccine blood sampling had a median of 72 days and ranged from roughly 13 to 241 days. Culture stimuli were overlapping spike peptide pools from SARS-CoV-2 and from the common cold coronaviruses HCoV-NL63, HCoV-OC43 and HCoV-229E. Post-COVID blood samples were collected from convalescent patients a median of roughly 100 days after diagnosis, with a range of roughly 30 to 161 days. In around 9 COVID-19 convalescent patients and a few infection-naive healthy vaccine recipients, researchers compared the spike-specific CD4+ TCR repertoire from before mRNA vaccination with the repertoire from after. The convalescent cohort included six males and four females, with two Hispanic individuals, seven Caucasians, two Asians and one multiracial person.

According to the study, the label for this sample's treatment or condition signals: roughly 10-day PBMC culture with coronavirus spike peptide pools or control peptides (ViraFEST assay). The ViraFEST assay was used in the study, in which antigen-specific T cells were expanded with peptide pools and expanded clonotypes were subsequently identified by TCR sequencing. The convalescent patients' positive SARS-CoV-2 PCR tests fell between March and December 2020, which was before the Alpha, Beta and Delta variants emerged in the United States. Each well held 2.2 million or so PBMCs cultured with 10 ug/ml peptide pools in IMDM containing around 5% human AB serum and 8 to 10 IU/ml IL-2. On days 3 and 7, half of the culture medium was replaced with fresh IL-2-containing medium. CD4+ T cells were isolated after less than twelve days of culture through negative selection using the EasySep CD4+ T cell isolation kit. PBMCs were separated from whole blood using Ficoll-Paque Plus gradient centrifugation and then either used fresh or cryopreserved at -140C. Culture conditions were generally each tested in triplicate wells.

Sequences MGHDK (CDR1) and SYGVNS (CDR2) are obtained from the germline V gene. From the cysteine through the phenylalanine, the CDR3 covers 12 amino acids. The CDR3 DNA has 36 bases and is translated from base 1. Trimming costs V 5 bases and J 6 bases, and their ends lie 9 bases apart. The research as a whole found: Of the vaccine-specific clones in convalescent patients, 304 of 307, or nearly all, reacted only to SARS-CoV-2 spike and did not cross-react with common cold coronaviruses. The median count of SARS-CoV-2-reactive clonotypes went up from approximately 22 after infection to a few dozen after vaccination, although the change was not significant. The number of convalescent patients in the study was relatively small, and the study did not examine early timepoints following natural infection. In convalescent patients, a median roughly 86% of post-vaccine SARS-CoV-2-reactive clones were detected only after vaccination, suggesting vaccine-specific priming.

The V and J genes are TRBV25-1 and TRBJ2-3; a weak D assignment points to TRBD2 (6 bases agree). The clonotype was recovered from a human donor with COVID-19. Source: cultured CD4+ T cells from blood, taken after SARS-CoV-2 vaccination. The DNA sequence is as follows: TGTGCCAGCAGTCTAGCGAAGGATACGCAGTATTTT. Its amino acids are CASSLAKDTQYF.